The 21 T cell receptor beta chains presented below share a single source sample, sequenced in a study of cytotoxic CD8 clonotypes in ibrutinib-treated CLL. Assay: immunoSEQ multiplex PCR; the TCRdb copy retains only in-frame clones and omits some. The sample shows 40,000 to 55,000 clones, around four fifths of them seen only once. Sequencing was performed on PBMCs, taken after 24 months of ibrutinib treatment. The source is a human donor with chronic lymphocytic leukemia.

This chain links TRBV4-3 with TRBJ1-2; D unresolved. CDR3 length: 15 residues. CDR1 is LGHNA, CDR2 YSLEER, per germline. The germline V and J ends were trimmed by 0 bases and 3 bases, with 11 bases remaining between them. CDR3 amino acids: CASSQELPNHYGYTF. CDR3 nucleotides: TGCGCCAGCAGCCAAGAGCTCCCGAACCACTATGGCTACACCTTC.

The chain employs TRBV7-2 and TRBJ2-7, with D possibly being TRBD1 or TRBD2 (5 bases each). The V end lost 5 bases, the J end lost 2 bases, and 16 bases lay between the germline ends. Germline V gene data show CDR1 as SGHTA and CDR2 as FQGNSA. CDR3 length: 15 amino acids. CDR3 sequence: CASSQEGTVTYEQYF. CDR3 DNA: TGTGCCAGCAGCCAAGAAGGGACGGTTACCTACGAGCAGTACTTC.

This chain joins TRBV11-3 and TRBJ2-5; D not resolved. Germline V lookup: CDR1 SGHNT, CDR2 YENEEA. The CDR3 spans 15 residues. Trimming pared 1 base from V and 4 bases from J, leaving 13 bases between. The CDR3 reads CASSLAGAWGETQYF. CDR3 in DNA: TGTGCCAGCAGCTTAGCCGGCGCCTGGGGAGAGACCCAGTACTTC.

The chain uses TRBV7-6 and TRBJ1-4; D perhaps matches TRBD1 (6 bases). V was shortened by 1 base and J by 7 bases, with 13 bases between the two germline ends. Germline values: CDR1 SGHVS, CDR2 FNYEAQ. The CDR3 is 15 residues long. Here the CDR3 reads CASSLGYRAIEKLFF. The CDR3 DNA sequence: TGTGCCAGCAGCTTAGGTTACAGGGCCATTGAAAAACTGTTTTTT.

The chain is built from TRBV11-2 and TRBJ2-7; TRBD1 is a possible D gene (6 bases). V was clipped by 0 bases and J by 6 bases, with 9 bases between them. The CDR3 extends over 13 amino acids. Germline V gene sequence: CDR1 SGHAT, CDR2 FQNNGV. Here the CDR3 reads CASSLEGGSEQYF. The CDR3 bases are TGTGCCAGCAGCTTAGAAGGGGGTAGCGAGCAGTACTTC.

This clone was recorded a few times. The chain joins TRBV29-1 to TRBJ1-2; tentative D call: TRBD1 (5 bases). In germline, CDR1 is SQVTM, CDR2 ANQGSEA. The ends were cut back, 1 base at V and 9 bases at J, with 15 bases in the middle. There are 13 residues in the CDR3. In DNA, the CDR3 is TGCAGCGTTGAAGTCGGACGGACGGACAGCTACACCTTC. Amino acid sequence: CSVEVGRTDSYTF.

The rearrangement uses TRBV11-2 and TRBJ1-3; 7 nucleotides agree with TRBD1. The CDR3 spans 15 residues. Germline V gives CDR1 SGHAT, CDR2 FQNNGV. V lost 4 bases and J lost 2; bases outside the gene matches: 5. The CDR3 region is CASSWSQGAGNTIYF. The CDR3 DNA follows: TGTGCCAGCAGCTGGTCGCAGGGGGCTGGAAACACCATATATTTT.

This chain connects TRBV2 to TRBJ2-7, with no clear D. The CDR3 runs 13 residues. The germline V gene encodes CDR1 SNHLY and CDR2 FYNNEI. Trimming stripped 6 bases from V and 3 bases from J, with 12 bases between. CDR3 sequence: CASSLGSYYEQYF. The CDR3 DNA is TGTGCCAGCAGCCTAGGCTCGTACTACGAGCAGTACTTC.

The chain uses TRBV14 and TRBJ1-3; no definite D call. The CDR3 covers 15 residues. V lost 4 bases to trimming and J lost 0 bases, with 10 bases between them. The germline CDR1 and CDR2 sequences are SGHDN and FVKESK. CDR3 in amino acids: CASSPPGNSGNTIYF. DNA of the CDR3: TGTGCCAGCAGCCCGCCAGGAAACTCTGGAAACACCATATATTTT.

This chain joins TRBV6-1 and TRBJ2-3; 7 bases agree with TRBD1. V was clipped by 2 bases and J by 1 base; unmatched bases: 3. Germline V gene lookup returns CDR1 MNHNS and CDR2 SASEGT. The length of the CDR3 is 15 residues. CDR3 bases: TGTGCCAGCAGTGAAACCACAGGGGGCACAGATACGCAGTATTTT. Its translation: CASSETTGGTDTQYF.

The chain combines TRBV29-1 with TRBJ2-7; 9 bases align to TRBD1. Germline V CDR1 and CDR2: SQVTM, ANQGSEA. The CDR3 covers 15 residues. V was pared by 6 bases and J by 3 bases, with 12 bases of the junction left unmatched. CDR3 sequence (DNA): TGCAGCGTCGCACAGAAACCGGGACAGGGCTACGAGCAGTACTTC. As protein: CSVAQKPGQGYEQYF.

V gene TRBV27 combines with J gene TRBJ2-3, with 8 bases lining up with TRBD1. Germline V CDR1 and CDR2: MNHEY, SMNVEV (reference sequence). This CDR3 contains 16 residues. J lost 2 bases, V lost 6 bases, and 10 bases had no gene match. The CDR3 protein is CASSRRTGTTTDTQYF. The CDR3 DNA reads TGTGCCAGCAGCCGTCGGACAGGGACCACCACAGATACGCAGTATTTT.

The rearrangement links TRBV7-6 to TRBJ2-6, with a weak D call TRBD1 (5 bases). From germline, CDR1 is SGHVS and CDR2 FNYEAQ. The CDR3 is 15 amino acids. The germline V and J ends were trimmed by 9 bases and 2 bases, with 14 bases remaining between them. The CDR3 here is CASASGYAGANVLTF. The CDR3 DNA reads as TGTGCCAGTGCCTCAGGGTATGCTGGGGCCAACGTCCTGACTTTC.

This clone showed up just once. This chain joins TRBV5-6 and TRBJ2-5, with D maybe TRBD2 (6 bases). CDR1 SGHDT and CDR2 YYEEEE come from the germline V gene. The CDR3 is 18 amino acids. V lost 0 bases and J lost 1, with 19 bases in between. CDR3 sequence reads: CASSLAWSGVAAQETQYF. CDR3 DNA: TGTGCCAGCAGCTTGGCCTGGTCCGGGGTAGCGGCCCAAGAGACCCAGTACTTC. Complete variable domain (other parts from reference TRBV5-6 and TRBJ2-5): DAGVTQSPTHLIKTRGQQVTLRCSPKSGHDTVSWYQQALGQGPQFIFQYYEEEERQRGNFPDRFSGHQFPNYSSELNVNALLLGDSALYLCASSLAWSGVAAQETQYFGPGTRLLVL.

This clone is judged medium-sized (0.01 to 0.1%). The chain employs TRBV28 and TRBJ2-1; D is possibly TRBD2 (7 bases). V shed 8 bases and J shed 9 bases, with 14 bases lying between them. This CDR3 has 12 amino acids. CDR1 is MDHEN and CDR2 is SYDVKM in the germline V gene. The CDR3: CASPGGRGEQFF. In DNA form, the CDR3 reads TGTGCCAGCCCCGGGGGGCGAGGTGAGCAGTTCTTC.

J is TRBJ2-7 and V is TRBV19, with unresolved D. The V end was cut by 4 bases, the J end by 2 bases, with 0 bases between. The CDR3 sequence is 10 residues long. Germline V gene data show CDR1 as LNHDA and CDR2 as SQIVND (reference sequence). CDR3 in amino acids: CASSTYEQYF. For the CDR3, the DNA is TGTGCCAGTAGTACCTACGAGCAGTACTTC.

A remark on this clone: One end of the junction varies from germline; a read error may be responsible. This rearrangement joins TRBV7-2 to TRBJ2-7; D is undetermined. The germline V gene has CDR1 SGHTA and CDR2 FQGNSA. The length of the CDR3 is 14 residues. CDR3 nucleotides: TGTGTCAGCAGCTCTCAAGGCCCAGTCGGCGAGCAGTACTTC. Translation: CVSSSQGPVGEQYF.

This CDR3 is CASSSGAGSVETQYF. The CDR3 nucleotides are TGTGCCAGTAGTAGTGGTGCAGGATCGGTGGAGACCCAGTACTTC. This sequence joins TRBV19 and TRBJ2-5; D uncertain. Between the trimmed V and J ends, which lost 4 bases and 5 bases, there was a span of 17 bases. The CDR3 contains 15 residues. From germline, CDR1 is LNHDA and CDR2 SQIVND (reference sequence).

The V gene is TRBV7-2, the J gene TRBJ2-3; D gene ambiguous. The length of the CDR3 is 13 residues. CDR1 and CDR2 from the germline V gene are SGHTA and FQGNSA. Trimming took 4 bases from V and 1 from J, leaving 6 bases between them. The CDR3, as DNA: TGTGCCAGCAGCTCCCGGGGCACAGATACGCAGTATTTT. As protein: CASSSRGTDTQYF.

V is TRBV7-9 and J is TRBJ2-1; the D gene is possibly TRBD1 (6 bases). The CDR3 totals 14 residues. CDR1 is SEHNR, CDR2 FQNEAQ, per germline (reference sequence). With 1 base removed from V and 7 bases from J, the gap between germline ends came to 11 bases. In nucleotides, the CDR3 is TGTGCCAGCAGCTTAGTAGGGGGTGGGAATGAGCAGTTCTTC. It yields the protein CASSLVGGGNEQFF.

The chain links TRBV19 to TRBJ2-3; 15 bases agree with TRBD2. The CDR3 consists of 23 residues. Germline CDR1 LNHDA, CDR2 SQIVND (reference sequence). Trimming removed 9 bases from V and 0 bases from J; junction bases left unmatched: 25. CDR3 sequence reads: CARRPTGDNTGTSGRCSTDTQYF. The DNA for the CDR3 is TGTGCCAGGAGACCGACAGGGGATAATACCGGGACTAGCGGGAGGTGCAGCACAGATACGCAGTATTTT.